This entry lists 2 T cell receptor beta chains sequenced from one sample in a study of Ad26.COV2.S vaccination and SARS-CoV-2 variants. Treatment of the sample: 19 received Ad26.COV2.S at low or high dose, single or two shots; about 5 received placebo; per-sample allocation not given. Sample collection was performed on day 63 after the first vaccine or placebo injection. Profiled with immunoSEQ multiplex PCR; TCRdb holds only in-frame clones, not every one. The data contain around 320,000 clones, roughly 91% of them singletons. Material: peripheral blood, obtained in a trial of Ad26.COV2.S vaccine versus placebo. These TCRs come from a person between 18 and 60 years old who received the Ad26.COV2.S COVID-19 vaccine or a placebo.

The V call is TRBV18, the J call TRBJ1-2; 9 bases map to TRBD1. Trimming removed 2 bases from V and 4 bases from J; junction bases left unmatched: 5. Germline V gives CDR1 KGHSH, CDR2 LQKENI. The CDR3 is 15 amino acids. The CDR3 DNA reads as TGTGCCAGCTCACCAGGGACAGGGTTCAGCTATGGCTACACCTTC. This codes for CASSPGTGFSYGYTF.

CDR3 sequence: CATSSDRGSYNEQFF. DNA of the CDR3: TGTGCCACCAGCAGCGACAGGGGCTCCTACAATGAGCAGTTCTTC. This chain connects TRBV15 to TRBJ2-1; TRBD1 matches 8 bases. The CDR3 is 15 residues long. Trimming removed 3 bases from V and 0 bases from J; junction bases left unmatched: 1. From germline, CDR1 is LNHNV and CDR2 YYDKDF (reference sequence).